This TCR beta chain was captured by sequencing in a study of T cells after yellow fever vaccination. General study results and limits: The secondary response peaked faster, at day 5 versus 15, but was weaker. Few clonotypes appeared in both CD4 and CD8 compartments.

Germline V lookup: CDR1 MNHEY, CDR2 SMNVEV (reference sequence). This CDR3 is built from 14 residues. J lost 8 bases, V lost 4 bases, and 5 bases had no gene match. The TCR cDNA carried a universal primer site and UMIs from 5'RACE template switching. TCRdb ran MiXCR on the 5' RACE reads and lists one entry per CDR3 protein. The sample gives 300,000 to 350,000 distinct CDR3 sequences, 3.5% to 4.5% of which show up once; 15% to 20% is in the top ten. This clonotype showed up many times. Its antigen is unidentified. The sequenced sample was PBMCs, obtained 15 days after the yellow fever booster vaccination. The receptor comes from a man between 18 and 29 years old who received the YFV17D yellow fever vaccine. This rearrangement joins TRBV27 to TRBJ1-2, with TRBD1 matching over 12 bases. CDR3 sequence: CASSYSGQGAGYTF. In DNA form, the CDR3 reads TGTGCCAGCAGTTACTCGGGACAGGGGGCCGGCTACACCTTC.